This is a list of T cell receptor beta chains from one sample in a study of T cells in tuberculosis. Sequenced by immunoSEQ multiplex PCR; TCRdb stores in-frame clones only, minus some. The table has around 33,000 clones, about 91% seen once. The input for sequencing was PBMCs, taken at tuberculosis diagnosis. All receptors come from an adult with tuberculosis. Some clones in this sample may be carry-over from other donors' samples. Both conserved end residues are part of each CDR3. D genes are given only for firm matches. Expanded clones get a size class; other rows say once, few or many, or leave the size out.

cdr3_length: 15; v_call: TRBV5-1; j_call: TRBJ2-3; clone_size: -; d_call: -; cdr3_aa: CASSLIGAGADTQYF; cdr3_nt: TGCGCCAGCAGCTTGATAGGGGCAGGCGCAGATACGCAGTATTTT
cdr3_length: 14; v_call: TRBV18; j_call: TRBJ1-4; clone_size: -; d_call: -; cdr3_aa: CASSPQGTNEKLFF; cdr3_nt: TGTGCCAGCTCACCACAGGGGACTAATGAAAAACTGTTTTTT
cdr3_length: 12; v_call: TRBV6-5; j_call: TRBJ2-7; clone_size: -; d_call: -; cdr3_aa: CASSQTVNEQYF; cdr3_nt: TGTGCCAGCAGTCAGACAGTAAACGAGCAGTACTTC
cdr3_length: 13; v_call: TRBV6-5; j_call: TRBJ2-4; clone_size: -; d_call: -; cdr3_aa: CASRINLGRIQYF; cdr3_nt: TGTGCCAGCAGGATAAACCTAGGGAGGATTCAGTACTTC
cdr3_length: 14; v_call: TRBV19; j_call: TRBJ1-1; clone_size: -; d_call: TRBD1; cdr3_aa: CASSTTAGGEEAFF; cdr3_nt: TGTGCCAGTAGTACAACCGCAGGGGGCGAGGAAGCTTTCTTT
cdr3_length: 11; v_call: TRBV4-2; j_call: TRBJ2-7; clone_size: -; d_call: -; cdr3_aa: CASSQAGEQYF; cdr3_nt: TGTGCCAGCAGCCAAGCGGGCGAGCAGTACTTC
cdr3_length: 15; v_call: TRBV18; j_call: TRBJ1-5; clone_size: -; d_call: -; cdr3_aa: CASSPTENSNQPQHF; cdr3_nt: TGTGCCAGCTCACCTACAGAAAATAGCAATCAGCCCCAGCATTTT
cdr3_length: 18; v_call: TRBV7-8; j_call: TRBJ2-1; clone_size: -; d_call: TRBD2; cdr3_aa: CASSLAGRGTRIFGEQFF; cdr3_nt: TGTGCCAGCAGCTTAGCGGGGCGGGGGACTAGGATTTTTGGTGAGCAGTTCTTC
cdr3_length: 13; v_call: TRBV9; j_call: TRBJ2-1; clone_size: -; d_call: -; cdr3_aa: CASSVAGDNEQFF; cdr3_nt: TGTGCCAGCAGCGTTGCTGGAGACAATGAGCAGTTCTTC
cdr3_length: 15; v_call: TRBV7-2; j_call: TRBJ2-1; clone_size: few; d_call: -; cdr3_aa: CASSLGPGKYNEQFF; cdr3_nt: TGTGCCAGCAGCTTAGGGCCAGGGAAATACAATGAGCAGTTCTTC
cdr3_length: 15; v_call: TRBV18; j_call: TRBJ2-3; clone_size: -; d_call: TRBD2; cdr3_aa: CASSFRTSSTDTQYF; cdr3_nt: TGTGCCAGCTCTTTCCGGACTAGTTCCACAGATACGCAGTATTTT
cdr3_length: 14; v_call: TRBV9; j_call: TRBJ2-6; clone_size: once; d_call: -; cdr3_aa: CASRSASGANVLTF; cdr3_nt: TGTGCCAGCCGGTCTGCTTCTGGGGCCAACGTCCTGACTTTC
cdr3_length: 15; v_call: TRBV7-9; j_call: TRBJ1-1; clone_size: once; d_call: -; cdr3_aa: CASSGTRTGNTEAFF; cdr3_nt: TGTGCCAGCAGCGGGACTAGAACAGGGAACACTGAAGCTTTCTTT
cdr3_length: 15; v_call: TRBV14; j_call: TRBJ1-2; clone_size: few; d_call: -; cdr3_aa: CASSQERTANYGYTF; cdr3_nt: TGTGCCAGCAGCCAAGAACGGACAGCTAACTATGGCTACACCTTC
cdr3_length: 12; v_call: TRBV5-1; j_call: TRBJ2-1; clone_size: -; d_call: TRBD2; cdr3_aa: CASSFSGGEQFF; cdr3_nt: TGCGCCAGCAGCTTTAGCGGGGGGGAGCAGTTCTTC
cdr3_length: 16; v_call: TRBV6-5; j_call: TRBJ1-3; clone_size: -; d_call: TRBD1; cdr3_aa: CASSYARDSSGNTIYF; cdr3_nt: TGTGCCAGCAGTTACGCTCGGGACAGCTCTGGAAACACCATATATTTT
cdr3_length: 16; v_call: TRBV5-4; j_call: TRBJ2-2; clone_size: -; d_call: TRBD1; cdr3_aa: CASSTLQGANTGELFF; cdr3_nt: TGTGCCAGCAGCACCTTACAGGGGGCGAACACCGGGGAGCTGTTTTTT
cdr3_length: 11; v_call: TRBV19; j_call: TRBJ2-7; clone_size: -; d_call: -; cdr3_aa: CATMGPYEQYF; cdr3_nt: TGTGCCACAATGGGCCCCTACGAGCAGTACTTC
cdr3_length: 11; v_call: TRBV19; j_call: TRBJ2-7; clone_size: -; d_call: -; cdr3_aa: CASSIGFEQYF; cdr3_nt: TGTGCCAGTAGCATCGGTTTCGAGCAGTACTTC
cdr3_length: 15; v_call: TRBV18; j_call: TRBJ1-1; clone_size: -; d_call: -; cdr3_aa: CASSRGGQTNTEAFF; cdr3_nt: TGTGCCAGCTCACGAGGAGGACAGACGAACACTGAAGCTTTCTTT
cdr3_length: 14; v_call: TRBV27; j_call: TRBJ1-1; clone_size: -; d_call: -; cdr3_aa: CASSLFPGSTEAFF; cdr3_nt: TGTGCCAGCAGTTTATTCCCGGGGAGCACTGAAGCTTTCTTT
cdr3_length: 15; v_call: TRBV19; j_call: TRBJ1-3; clone_size: -; d_call: -; cdr3_aa: CASSTSNLPGNTIYF; cdr3_nt: TGTGCCAGTAGTACGTCAAACTTACCTGGAAACACCATATATTTT
cdr3_length: 15; v_call: TRBV4-1; j_call: TRBJ2-7; clone_size: -; d_call: TRBD1; cdr3_aa: CASSQVGAGGYEQYF; cdr3_nt: TGCGCCAGCAGCCAAGTTGGGGCAGGGGGCTACGAGCAGTACTTC
cdr3_length: 15; v_call: TRBV25-1; j_call: TRBJ2-3; clone_size: once; d_call: TRBD2; cdr3_aa: CASSPLGGSGDTQYF; cdr3_nt: TGTGCCAGCAGCCCTCTGGGGGGGTCGGGAGATACGCAGTATTTT
cdr3_length: 14; v_call: TRBV7-3; j_call: TRBJ2-7; clone_size: -; d_call: TRBD1; cdr3_aa: CASSPGQGAYEQYF; cdr3_nt: TGTGCCAGCAGCCCGGGACAGGGCGCCTACGAGCAGTACTTC
cdr3_length: 14; v_call: TRBV7-9; j_call: TRBJ1-2; clone_size: -; d_call: TRBD1; cdr3_aa: CASSLASRTGVYTF; cdr3_nt: TGTGCCAGCAGCTTAGCCTCGAGGACAGGGGTCTACACCTTC
cdr3_length: 14; v_call: TRBV10-3; j_call: TRBJ2-5; clone_size: once; d_call: TRBD2; cdr3_aa: CAISDGTSAETQYF; cdr3_nt: TGTGCCATCAGTGACGGGACTAGCGCGGAGACCCAGTACTTC
cdr3_length: 14; v_call: TRBV2; j_call: TRBJ2-3; clone_size: -; d_call: -; cdr3_aa: CARAGSGRTDTQYF; cdr3_nt: TGTGCCAGGGCGGGATCGGGCCGGACAGATACGCAGTATTTT
cdr3_length: 15; v_call: TRBV9; j_call: TRBJ1-2; clone_size: -; d_call: -; cdr3_aa: CASSVQGNSNYGYTF; cdr3_nt: TGTGCCAGCAGCGTACAGGGGAATTCTAACTATGGCTACACCTTC
cdr3_length: 16; v_call: TRBV9; j_call: TRBJ1-3; clone_size: -; d_call: TRBD1; cdr3_aa: CASSAPDRDSGNTIYF; cdr3_nt: TGTGCCAGCAGCGCACCGGACAGGGACTCTGGAAACACCATATATTTT
cdr3_length: 15; v_call: TRBV7-9; j_call: TRBJ1-4; clone_size: -; d_call: -; cdr3_aa: CASSLEGVVREKLFF; cdr3_nt: TGTGCCAGCAGCTTAGAGGGGGTAGTTCGCGAAAAACTGTTTTTT
cdr3_length: 14; v_call: TRBV19; j_call: TRBJ1-6; clone_size: few; d_call: TRBD1; cdr3_aa: CASNRGQSNSPLHF; cdr3_nt: TGTGCCAGTAATAGGGGACAGTCCAATTCACCCCTCCACTTT
cdr3_length: 13; v_call: TRBV9; j_call: TRBJ1-2; clone_size: -; d_call: -; cdr3_aa: CASSVATDYGYTF; cdr3_nt: TGTGCCAGCAGCGTAGCTACTGACTATGGCTACACCTTC
cdr3_length: 14; v_call: TRBV5-6; j_call: TRBJ2-5; clone_size: -; d_call: -; cdr3_aa: CASSFRTGLWEQYF; cdr3_nt: TGTGCCAGCAGCTTCAGGACGGGACTTTGGGAGCAGTACTTC
cdr3_length: 12; v_call: TRBV6-6; j_call: TRBJ2-3; clone_size: -; d_call: -; cdr3_aa: CASSMQGDTQYF; cdr3_nt: TGTGCCAGCAGCATGCAGGGGGATACGCAGTATTTT
cdr3_length: 14; v_call: TRBV5-1; j_call: TRBJ1-2; clone_size: -; d_call: -; cdr3_aa: CASTTGGENYGYTF; cdr3_nt: TGCGCCAGCACCACTGGGGGGGAGAACTATGGCTACACCTTC
cdr3_length: 15; v_call: TRBV15; j_call: TRBJ2-7; clone_size: -; d_call: TRBD1; cdr3_aa: CATSPRDRGLGEQYF; cdr3_nt: TGTGCCACCAGCCCCCGGGACAGGGGGCTAGGGGAGCAGTACTTC
cdr3_length: 13; v_call: TRBV7-9; j_call: TRBJ2-7; clone_size: -; d_call: -; cdr3_aa: CASSPDSRYEQYF; cdr3_nt: TGTGCCAGCAGCCCCGACAGTCGTTACGAGCAGTACTTC
cdr3_length: 13; v_call: TRBV10-3; j_call: TRBJ2-7; clone_size: -; d_call: -; cdr3_aa: CAISDAGLGEQYF; cdr3_nt: TGTGCCATCAGTGATGCGGGGTTAGGGGAGCAGTACTTC
cdr3_length: 14; v_call: TRBV5-4; j_call: TRBJ1-4; clone_size: -; d_call: -; cdr3_aa: CASSHPGEDGKLFF; cdr3_nt: TGTGCCAGCAGCCACCCTGGGGAGGACGGAAAACTGTTTTTT
cdr3_length: 11; v_call: TRBV30; j_call: TRBJ2-3; clone_size: -; d_call: -; cdr3_aa: CAWTSTDTQYF; cdr3_nt: TGTGCCTGGACTAGTACAGATACGCAGTATTTT
cdr3_length: 16; v_call: TRBV19; j_call: TRBJ2-1; clone_size: -; d_call: -; cdr3_aa: CASSIAPLGGGHEQFF; cdr3_nt: TGTGCCAGTAGTATAGCCCCTCTGGGTGGTGGGCATGAGCAGTTCTTC
cdr3_length: 17; v_call: TRBV7-2; j_call: TRBJ2-7; clone_size: once; d_call: TRBD2; cdr3_aa: CASSLWASGGAGYEQYF; cdr3_nt: TGTGCCAGCAGCTTATGGGCTAGCGGGGGGGCTGGGTACGAGCAGTACTTC
cdr3_length: 15; v_call: TRBV29-1; j_call: TRBJ1-3; clone_size: -; d_call: -; cdr3_aa: CSAEISGLSGNTIYF; cdr3_nt: TGCAGCGCCGAGATATCAGGGCTCTCTGGAAACACCATATATTTT
cdr3_length: 17; v_call: TRBV5-1; j_call: TRBJ2-7; clone_size: -; d_call: TRBD2; cdr3_aa: CASSRTYPGLAAHEQYF; cdr3_nt: TGCGCCAGCAGCCGAACTTATCCGGGACTAGCCGCCCACGAGCAGTACTTC
cdr3_length: 15; v_call: TRBV4-2; j_call: TRBJ2-7; clone_size: -; d_call: TRBD2; cdr3_aa: CASSQETSGNYEQYF; cdr3_nt: TGTGCCAGCAGCCAAGAGACTAGCGGGAACTACGAGCAGTACTTC
cdr3_length: 15; v_call: TRBV6-5; j_call: TRBJ2-1; clone_size: once; d_call: -; cdr3_aa: CASGLRDTLYNEQFF; cdr3_nt: TGTGCCAGCGGGCTCCGGGACACCCTTTACAATGAGCAGTTCTTC
cdr3_length: 16; v_call: TRBV19; j_call: TRBJ2-3; clone_size: once; d_call: TRBD1; cdr3_aa: CASSSRDRASTDTQYF; cdr3_nt: TGTGCCAGTAGTTCTAGGGACAGGGCTAGCACAGATACGCAGTATTTT
cdr3_length: 14; v_call: TRBV6-5; j_call: TRBJ2-3; clone_size: -; d_call: TRBD1; cdr3_aa: CASKLTGATDTQYF; cdr3_nt: TGTGCCAGCAAATTGACAGGGGCGACAGATACGCAGTATTTT
cdr3_length: 12; v_call: TRBV27; j_call: TRBJ2-7; clone_size: -; d_call: TRBD1; cdr3_aa: CASSNRGLEQYF; cdr3_nt: TGTGCCAGCAGTAACAGGGGTTTGGAGCAGTACTTC
cdr3_length: 15; v_call: TRBV6-5; j_call: TRBJ2-7; clone_size: -; d_call: -; cdr3_aa: CASSYRTVEADEQYF; cdr3_nt: TGTGCCAGCAGTTACCGGACAGTGGAGGCGGACGAGCAGTACTTC